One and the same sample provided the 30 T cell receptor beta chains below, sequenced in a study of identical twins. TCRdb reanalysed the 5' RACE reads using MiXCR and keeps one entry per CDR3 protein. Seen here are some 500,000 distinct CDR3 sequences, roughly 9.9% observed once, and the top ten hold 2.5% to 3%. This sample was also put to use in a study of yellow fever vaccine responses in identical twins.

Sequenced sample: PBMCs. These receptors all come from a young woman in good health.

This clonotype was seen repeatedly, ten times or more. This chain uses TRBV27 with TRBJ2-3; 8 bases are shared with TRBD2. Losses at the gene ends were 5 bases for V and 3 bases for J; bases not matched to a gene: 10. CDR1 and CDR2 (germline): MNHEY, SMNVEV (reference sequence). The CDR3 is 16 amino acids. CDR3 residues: CASSRLGGGRTDTQYF. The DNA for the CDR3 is TGTGCCAGCAGTCGCCTCGGCGGGGGGCGTACAGATACGCAGTATTTT.

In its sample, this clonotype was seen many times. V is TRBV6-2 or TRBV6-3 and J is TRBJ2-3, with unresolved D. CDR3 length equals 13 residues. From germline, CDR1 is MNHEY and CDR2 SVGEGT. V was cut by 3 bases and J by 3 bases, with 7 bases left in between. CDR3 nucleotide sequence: TGTGCCAGCAGTTATGAGAGAACAGATACGCAGTATTTT. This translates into CASSYERTDTQYF.

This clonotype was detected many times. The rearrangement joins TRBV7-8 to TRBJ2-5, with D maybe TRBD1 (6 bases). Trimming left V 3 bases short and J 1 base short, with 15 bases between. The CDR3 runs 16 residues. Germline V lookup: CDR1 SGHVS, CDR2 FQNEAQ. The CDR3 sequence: CASSFLNNRAQETQYF. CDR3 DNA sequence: TGTGCCAGCAGCTTCCTCAATAACAGGGCCCAAGAGACCCAGTACTTC.

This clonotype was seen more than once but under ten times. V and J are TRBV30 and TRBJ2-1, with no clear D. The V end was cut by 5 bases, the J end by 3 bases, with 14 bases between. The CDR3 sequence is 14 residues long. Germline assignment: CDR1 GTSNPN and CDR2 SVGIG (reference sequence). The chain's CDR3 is CAWYSPTYYNEQFF. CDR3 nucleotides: TGTGCCTGGTACTCCCCGACGTACTACAATGAGCAGTTCTTC.

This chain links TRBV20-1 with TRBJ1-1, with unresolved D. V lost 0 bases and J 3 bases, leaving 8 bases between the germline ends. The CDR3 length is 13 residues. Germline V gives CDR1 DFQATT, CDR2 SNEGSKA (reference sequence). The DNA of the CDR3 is TGCAGTGCTAGAGATCGTGGATACACTGAAGCTTTCTTT. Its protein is CSARDRGYTEAFF.

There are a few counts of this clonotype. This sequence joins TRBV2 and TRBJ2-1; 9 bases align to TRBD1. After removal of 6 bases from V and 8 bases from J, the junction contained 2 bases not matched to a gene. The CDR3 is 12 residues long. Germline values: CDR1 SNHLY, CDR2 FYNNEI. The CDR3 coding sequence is TGTGCCAGCAGAGGGACAGGGTATGAGCAGTTCTTC. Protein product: CASRGTGYEQFF.

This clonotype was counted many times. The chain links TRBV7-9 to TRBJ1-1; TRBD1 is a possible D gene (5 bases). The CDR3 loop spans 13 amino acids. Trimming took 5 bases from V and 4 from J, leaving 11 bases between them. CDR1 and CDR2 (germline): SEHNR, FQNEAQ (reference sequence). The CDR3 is CASSHLQGTEAFF. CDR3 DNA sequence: TGTGCCAGCAGCCACTTGCAGGGCACTGAAGCTTTCTTT.

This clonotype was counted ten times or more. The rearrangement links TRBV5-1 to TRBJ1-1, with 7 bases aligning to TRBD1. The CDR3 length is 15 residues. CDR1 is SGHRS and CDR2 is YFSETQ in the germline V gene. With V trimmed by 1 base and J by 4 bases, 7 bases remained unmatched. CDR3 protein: CASSLPPQGTTEAFF. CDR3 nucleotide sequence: TGCGCCAGCAGCTTGCCCCCACAGGGGACCACTGAAGCTTTCTTT.

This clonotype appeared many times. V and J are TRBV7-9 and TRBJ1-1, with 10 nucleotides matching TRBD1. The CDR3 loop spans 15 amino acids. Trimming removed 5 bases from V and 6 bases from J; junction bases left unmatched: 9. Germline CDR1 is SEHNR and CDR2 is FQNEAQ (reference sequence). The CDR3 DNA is TGTGCCAGCAGCCCAAGACAGGGGGCGGGCGCTGAAGCTTTCTTT. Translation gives CASSPRQGAGAEAFF.

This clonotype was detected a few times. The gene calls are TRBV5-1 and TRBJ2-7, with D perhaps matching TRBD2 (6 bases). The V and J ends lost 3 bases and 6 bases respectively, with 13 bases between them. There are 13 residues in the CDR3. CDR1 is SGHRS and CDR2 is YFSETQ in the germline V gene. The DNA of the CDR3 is TGCGCCAGCAGCTCCTCCGGAGGGGCCGAGCAGTACTTC. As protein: CASSSSGGAEQYF. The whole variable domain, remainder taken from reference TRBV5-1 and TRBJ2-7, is KAGVTQTPRYLIKTRGQQVTLSCSPISGHRSVSWYQQTPGQGLQFLFEYFSETQRNKGNFPGRFSGRQFSNSRSEMNVSTLELGDSALYLCASSSSGGAEQYFGPGTRLTVT.

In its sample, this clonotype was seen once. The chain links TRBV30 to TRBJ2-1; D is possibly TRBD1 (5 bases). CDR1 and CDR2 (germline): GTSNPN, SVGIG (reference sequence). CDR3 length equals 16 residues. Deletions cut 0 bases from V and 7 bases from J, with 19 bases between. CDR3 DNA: TGTGCCTGGAGTGTACTAAGGGGAAACCACCGGAATGAGCAGTTCTTC. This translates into CAWSVLRGNHRNEQFF.

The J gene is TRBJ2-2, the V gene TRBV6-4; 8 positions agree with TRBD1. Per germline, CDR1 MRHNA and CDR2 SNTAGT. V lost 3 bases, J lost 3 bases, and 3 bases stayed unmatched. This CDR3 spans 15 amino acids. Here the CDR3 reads CASSEKTGDTGELFF. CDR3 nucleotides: TGTGCCAGCAGTGAAAAGACAGGGGACACCGGGGAGCTGTTTTTT.

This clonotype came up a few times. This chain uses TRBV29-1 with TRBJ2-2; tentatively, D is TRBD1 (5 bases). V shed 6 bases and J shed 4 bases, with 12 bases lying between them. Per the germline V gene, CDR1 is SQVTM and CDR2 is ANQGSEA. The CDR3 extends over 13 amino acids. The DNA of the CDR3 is TGCAGCGTGACAGCGAGTATCACCGGGGAGCTGTTTTTT. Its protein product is CSVTASITGELFF.

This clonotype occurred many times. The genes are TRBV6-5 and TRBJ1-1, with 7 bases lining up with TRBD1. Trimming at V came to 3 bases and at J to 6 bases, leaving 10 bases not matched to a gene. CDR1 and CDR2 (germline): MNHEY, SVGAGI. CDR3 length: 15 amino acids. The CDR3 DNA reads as TGTGCCAGCAGTTATTCAACAGGGGTAGGTGCTGAAGCTTTCTTT. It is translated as CASSYSTGVGAEAFF.

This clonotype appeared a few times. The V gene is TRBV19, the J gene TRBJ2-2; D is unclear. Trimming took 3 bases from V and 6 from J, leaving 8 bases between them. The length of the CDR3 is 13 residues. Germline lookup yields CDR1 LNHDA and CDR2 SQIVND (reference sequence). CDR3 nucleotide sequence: TGTGCCAGTAGTATCAAGCGTGCCGGGGAGCTGTTTTTT. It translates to CASSIKRAGELFF.

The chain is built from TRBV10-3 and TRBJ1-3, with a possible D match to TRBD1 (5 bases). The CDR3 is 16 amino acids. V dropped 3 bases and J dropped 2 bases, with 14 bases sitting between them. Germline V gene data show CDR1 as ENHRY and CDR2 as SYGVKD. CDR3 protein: CAISDGEGYAGNTIYF. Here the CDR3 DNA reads TGTGCCATCAGTGATGGAGAGGGGTATGCTGGAAACACCATATATTTT.

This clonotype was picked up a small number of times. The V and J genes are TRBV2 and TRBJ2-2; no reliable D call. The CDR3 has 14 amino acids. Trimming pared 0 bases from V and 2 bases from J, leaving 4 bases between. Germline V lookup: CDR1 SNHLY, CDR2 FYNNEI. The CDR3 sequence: CASSEALNTGELFF. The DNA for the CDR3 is TGTGCCAGCAGTGAAGCACTCAACACCGGGGAGCTGTTTTTT. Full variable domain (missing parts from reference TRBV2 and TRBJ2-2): EPEVTQTPSHQVTQMGQEVILRCVPISNHLYFYWYRQILGQKVEFLVSFYNNEISEKSEIFDDQFSVERPDGSNFTLKIRSTKLEDSAMYFCASSEALNTGELFFGEGSRLTVL.

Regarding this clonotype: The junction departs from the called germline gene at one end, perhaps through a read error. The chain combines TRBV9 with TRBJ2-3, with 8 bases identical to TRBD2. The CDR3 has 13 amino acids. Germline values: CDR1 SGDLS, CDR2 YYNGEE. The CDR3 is CANSVDVSGVQYF. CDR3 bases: TGTGCCAACAGCGTAGATGTTAGCGGGGTGCAGTATTTT.

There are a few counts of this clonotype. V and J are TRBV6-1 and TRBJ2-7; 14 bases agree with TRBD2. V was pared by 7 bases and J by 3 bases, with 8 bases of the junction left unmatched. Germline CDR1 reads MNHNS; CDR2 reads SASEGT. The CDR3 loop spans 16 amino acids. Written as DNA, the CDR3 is TGTGCCAGCAATACCGGGACTAGCGGGGGACACTACGAGCAGTACTTC. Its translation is CASNTGTSGGHYEQYF.

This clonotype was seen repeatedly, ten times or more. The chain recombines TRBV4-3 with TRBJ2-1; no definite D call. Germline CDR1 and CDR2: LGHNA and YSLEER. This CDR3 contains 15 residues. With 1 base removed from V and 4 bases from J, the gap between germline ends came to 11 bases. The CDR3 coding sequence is TGCGCCAGCAGCCAAGTATCGCTCTCTTACAATGAGCAGTTCTTC. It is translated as CASSQVSLSYNEQFF.

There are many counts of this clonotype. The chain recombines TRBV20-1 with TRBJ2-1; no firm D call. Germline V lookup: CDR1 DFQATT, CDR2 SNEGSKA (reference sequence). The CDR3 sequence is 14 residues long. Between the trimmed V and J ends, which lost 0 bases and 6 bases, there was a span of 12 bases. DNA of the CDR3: TGCAGTGCTAGAGATCTCTACGAGGTCAATGAGCAGTTCTTC. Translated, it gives CSARDLYEVNEQFF.

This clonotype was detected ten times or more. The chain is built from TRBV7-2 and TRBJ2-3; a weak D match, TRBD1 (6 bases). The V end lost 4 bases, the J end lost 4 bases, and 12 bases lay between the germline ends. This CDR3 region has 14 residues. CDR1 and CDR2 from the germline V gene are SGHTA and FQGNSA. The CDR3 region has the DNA TGTGCCAGCAGCTCAACAGGGTCCTCAGATACGCAGTATTTT. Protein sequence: CASSSTGSSDTQYF.

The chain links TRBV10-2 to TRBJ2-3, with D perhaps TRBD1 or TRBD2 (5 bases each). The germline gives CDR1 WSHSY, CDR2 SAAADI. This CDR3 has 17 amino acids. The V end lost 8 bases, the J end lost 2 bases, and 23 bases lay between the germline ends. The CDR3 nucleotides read TGCGCCAGCCTTGAACAACGGGGCAGGGATTACACAGATACGCAGTATTTT. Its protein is CASLEQRGRDYTDTQYF.

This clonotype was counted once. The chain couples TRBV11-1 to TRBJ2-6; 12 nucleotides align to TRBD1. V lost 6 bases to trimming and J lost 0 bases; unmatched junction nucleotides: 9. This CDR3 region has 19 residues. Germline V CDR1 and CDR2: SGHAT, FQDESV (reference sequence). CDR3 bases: TGTGCCAGCAGTCGTCTCCGGGACAGGGGGCTCTCTGGGGCCAACGTCCTGACTTTC. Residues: CASSRLRDRGLSGANVLTF.

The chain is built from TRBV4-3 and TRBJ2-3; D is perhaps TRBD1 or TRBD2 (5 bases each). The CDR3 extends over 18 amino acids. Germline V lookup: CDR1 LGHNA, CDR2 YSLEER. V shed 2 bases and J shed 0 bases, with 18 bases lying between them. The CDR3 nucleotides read TGCGCCAGCAGCCAACATCTCTCCGGGACCCCTAGCACAGATACGCAGTATTTT. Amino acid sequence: CASSQHLSGTPSTDTQYF.

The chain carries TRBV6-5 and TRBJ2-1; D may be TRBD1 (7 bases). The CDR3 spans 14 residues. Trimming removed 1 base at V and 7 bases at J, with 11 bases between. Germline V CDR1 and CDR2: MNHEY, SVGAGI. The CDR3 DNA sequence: TGTGCCAGCAGTTACTTCAGGGGGGAAAATGAGCAGTTCTTC. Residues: CASSYFRGENEQFF.

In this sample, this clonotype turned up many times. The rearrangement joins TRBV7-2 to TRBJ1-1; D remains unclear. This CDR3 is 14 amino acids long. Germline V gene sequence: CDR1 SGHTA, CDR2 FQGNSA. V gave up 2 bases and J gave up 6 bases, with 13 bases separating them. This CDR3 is CASSLSSLSAEAFF. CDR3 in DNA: TGTGCCAGCAGCTTAAGTTCCCTGAGCGCTGAAGCTTTCTTT. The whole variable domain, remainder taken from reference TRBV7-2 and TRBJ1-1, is GAGVSQSPSNKVTEKGKDVELRCDPISGHTALYWYRQSLGQGLEFLIYFQGNSAPDKSGLPSDRFSAERTGGSVSTLTIQRTQQEDSAVYLCASSLSSLSAEAFFGQGTRLTVV.

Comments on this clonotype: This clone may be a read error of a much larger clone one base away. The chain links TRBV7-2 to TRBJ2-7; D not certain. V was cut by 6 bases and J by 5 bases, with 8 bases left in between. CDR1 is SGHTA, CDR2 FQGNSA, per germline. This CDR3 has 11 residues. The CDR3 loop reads CASSFGNEQYF. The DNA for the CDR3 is TGTGCCAGCAGTTTTGGGAACGAGCAGTACTTC.

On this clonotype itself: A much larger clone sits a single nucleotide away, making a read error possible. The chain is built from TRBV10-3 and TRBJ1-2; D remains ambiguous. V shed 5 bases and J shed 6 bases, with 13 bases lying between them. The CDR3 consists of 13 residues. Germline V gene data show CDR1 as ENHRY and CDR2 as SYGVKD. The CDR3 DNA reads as TGTGCCATCAGTAAGGAAGGGTATGATGGCTACACCTTC. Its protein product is CAISKEGYDGYTF.

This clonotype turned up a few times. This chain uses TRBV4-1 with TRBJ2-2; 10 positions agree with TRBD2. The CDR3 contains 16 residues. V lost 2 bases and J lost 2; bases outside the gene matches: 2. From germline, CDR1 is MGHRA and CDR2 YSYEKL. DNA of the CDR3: TGCGCCAGCAGCCAAAAGCGGGGGGGAAACACCGGGGAGCTGTTTTTT. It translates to CASSQKRGGNTGELFF.